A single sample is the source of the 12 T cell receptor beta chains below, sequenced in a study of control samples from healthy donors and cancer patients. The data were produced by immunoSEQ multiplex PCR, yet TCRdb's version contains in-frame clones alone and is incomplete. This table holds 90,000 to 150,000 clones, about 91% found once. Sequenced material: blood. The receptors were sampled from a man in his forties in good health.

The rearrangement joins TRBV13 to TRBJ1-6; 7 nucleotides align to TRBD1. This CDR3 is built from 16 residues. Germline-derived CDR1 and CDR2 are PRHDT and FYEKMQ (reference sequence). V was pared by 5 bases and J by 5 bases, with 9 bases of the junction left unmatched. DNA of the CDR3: TGTGCCAGCAGCCCCTCCGGGACAGTTGATAATTCACCCCTCCACTTT. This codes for CASSPSGTVDNSPLHF.

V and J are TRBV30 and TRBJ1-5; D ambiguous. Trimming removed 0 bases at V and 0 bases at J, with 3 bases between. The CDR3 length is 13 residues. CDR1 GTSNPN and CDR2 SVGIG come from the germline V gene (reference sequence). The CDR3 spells CAWSVGSNQPQHF. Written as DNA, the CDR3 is TGTGCCTGGAGTGTAGGTAGCAATCAGCCCCAGCATTTT.

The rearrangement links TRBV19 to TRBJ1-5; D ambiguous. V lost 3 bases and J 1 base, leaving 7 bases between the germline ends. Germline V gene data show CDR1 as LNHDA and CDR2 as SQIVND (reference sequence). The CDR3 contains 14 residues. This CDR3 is CASSIWWSNQPQHF. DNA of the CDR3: TGTGCCAGTAGTATCTGGTGGAGCAATCAGCCCCAGCATTTT.

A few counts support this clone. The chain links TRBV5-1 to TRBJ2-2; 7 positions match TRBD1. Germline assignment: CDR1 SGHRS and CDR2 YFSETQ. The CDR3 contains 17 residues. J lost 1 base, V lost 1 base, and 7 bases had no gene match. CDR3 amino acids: CASSLLGGTQNTGELFF. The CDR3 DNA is TGCGCCAGCAGCTTGTTAGGGGGCACGCAGAACACCGGGGAGCTGTTTTTT.

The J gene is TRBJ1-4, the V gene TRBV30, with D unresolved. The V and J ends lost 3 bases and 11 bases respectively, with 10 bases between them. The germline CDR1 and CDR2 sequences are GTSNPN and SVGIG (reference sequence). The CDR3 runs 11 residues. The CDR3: CAWSSGWKLFF. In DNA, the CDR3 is TGTGCCTGGAGCTCCGGGTGGAAACTGTTTTTT.

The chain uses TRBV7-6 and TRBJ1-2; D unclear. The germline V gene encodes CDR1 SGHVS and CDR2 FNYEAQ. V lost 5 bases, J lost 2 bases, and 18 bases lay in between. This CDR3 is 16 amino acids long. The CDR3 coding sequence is TGTGCCAGCAGCCCATTCGGGGAGAACTACAACTATGGCTACACCTTC. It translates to CASSPFGENYNYGYTF.

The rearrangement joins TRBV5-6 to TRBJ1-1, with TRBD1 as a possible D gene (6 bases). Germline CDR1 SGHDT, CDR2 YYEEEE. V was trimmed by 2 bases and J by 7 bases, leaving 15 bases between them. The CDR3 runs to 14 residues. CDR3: CASSLIGGEIEAFF. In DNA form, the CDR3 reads TGTGCCAGCAGCTTAATAGGGGGTGAGATTGAAGCTTTCTTT.

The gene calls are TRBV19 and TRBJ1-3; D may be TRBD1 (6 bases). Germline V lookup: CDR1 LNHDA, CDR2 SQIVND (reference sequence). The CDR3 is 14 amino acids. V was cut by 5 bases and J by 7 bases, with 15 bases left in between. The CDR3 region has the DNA TGTGCCAGTAGTGAAACTCACAGGGCGAACACCATATATTTT. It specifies CASSETHRANTIYF.

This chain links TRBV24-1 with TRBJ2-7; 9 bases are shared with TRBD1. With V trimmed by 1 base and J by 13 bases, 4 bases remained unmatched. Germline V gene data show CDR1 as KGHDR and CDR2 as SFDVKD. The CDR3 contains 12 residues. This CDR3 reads CATSDFRDRVYF. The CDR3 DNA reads TGTGCCACCAGTGATTTCCGGGACAGGGTATACTTC.

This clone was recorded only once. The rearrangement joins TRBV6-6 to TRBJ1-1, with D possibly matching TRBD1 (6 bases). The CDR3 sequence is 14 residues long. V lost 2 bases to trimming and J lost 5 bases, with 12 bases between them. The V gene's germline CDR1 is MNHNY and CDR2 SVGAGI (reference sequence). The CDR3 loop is CASSYPGGATEAFF. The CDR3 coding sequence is TGTGCCAGCAGTTACCCCGGGGGCGCGACTGAAGCTTTCTTT.

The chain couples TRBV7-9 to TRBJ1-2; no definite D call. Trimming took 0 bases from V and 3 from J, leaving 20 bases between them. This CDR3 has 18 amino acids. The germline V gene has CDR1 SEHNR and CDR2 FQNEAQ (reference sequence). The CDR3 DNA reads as TGTGCCAGCAGCTTAGCGTTACGAATGGGATATTTAGACTATGGCTACACCTTC. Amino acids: CASSLALRMGYLDYGYTF.

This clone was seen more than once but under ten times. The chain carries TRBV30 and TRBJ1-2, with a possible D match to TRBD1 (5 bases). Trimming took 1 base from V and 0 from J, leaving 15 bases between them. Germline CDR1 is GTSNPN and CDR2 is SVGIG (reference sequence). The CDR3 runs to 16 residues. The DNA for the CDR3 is TGTGCCTGGAGTGCGATCGGGACTGCTGCTAACTATGGCTACACCTTC. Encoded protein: CAWSAIGTAANYGYTF.